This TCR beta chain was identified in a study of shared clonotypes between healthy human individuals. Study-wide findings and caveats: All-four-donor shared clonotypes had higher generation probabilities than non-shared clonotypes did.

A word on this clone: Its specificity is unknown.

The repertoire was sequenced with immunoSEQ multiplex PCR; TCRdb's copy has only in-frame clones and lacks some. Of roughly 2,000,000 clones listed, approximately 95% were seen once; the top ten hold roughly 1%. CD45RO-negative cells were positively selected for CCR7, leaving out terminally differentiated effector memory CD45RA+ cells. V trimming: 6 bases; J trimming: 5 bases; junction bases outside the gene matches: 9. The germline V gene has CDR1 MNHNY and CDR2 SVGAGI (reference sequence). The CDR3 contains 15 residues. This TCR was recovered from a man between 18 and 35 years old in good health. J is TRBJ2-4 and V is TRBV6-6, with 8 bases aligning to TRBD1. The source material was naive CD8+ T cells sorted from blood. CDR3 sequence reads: CASRPTGGWQNIQYF. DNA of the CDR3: TGTGCCAGCAGACCTACAGGGGGATGGCAAAACATTCAGTACTTC.